These 24 T cell receptor beta chains share one sample of origin, sequenced in a study of blood T cell repertoires in COVID-19 (dated by TCRdb to 2020 to 2022). Library creation used the immunoSEQ multiplex PCR assay. In TCRdb, the immuneACCESS table is reduced to in-frame sequences with V and J assigned. These tables do not hold every clone; where another copy was compared, an unresolved V gene accounts for under half, and the others remain unexplained. This sample gives nearly 110,000 clones in total; over 70% of them show up just once. Jointly, the top ten make up about 1% of the sample. The specimen was peripheral blood. These receptors all stem from a human donor with acute or convalescent COVID-19. The donor label of this sample is uncertain.

V and J are TRBV19 and TRBJ2-2; maybe TRBD1 (6 bases). Germline CDR1 and CDR2: LNHDA and SQIVND (reference sequence). Trimming cost V 6 bases and J 5 bases, with 16 bases left between them. This CDR3 has 15 amino acids. The CDR3 coding sequence is TGTGCCAGTAGCCCGGGTGACAGGAGGACCGGGGAGCTGTTTTTT. Translation gives CASSPGDRRTGELFF.

The V gene is TRBV11-2, the J gene TRBJ1-1, with 7 bases aligning to TRBD1. Germline CDR1 is SGHAT and CDR2 is FQNNGV. Trimming at V came to 5 bases and at J to 1 base, leaving 10 bases not matched to a gene. CDR3 length equals 16 residues. The DNA of the CDR3 is TGTGCCAGCAGCCCACGTCAGGGACAGAGGAACACTGAAGCTTTCTTT. Translated, it gives CASSPRQGQRNTEAFF. Combining the CDR3 with reference TRBV11-2 and TRBJ1-1 gives the whole variable domain EAGVAQSPRYKIIEKRQSVAFWCNPISGHATLYWYQQILGQGPKLLIQFQNNGVVDDSQLPKDRFSAERLKGVDSTLKIQPAKLEDSAVYLCASSPRQGQRNTEAFFGQGTRLTVV.

This clone was recorded a few times. This CDR3 is CASSPIQLNTEAFF. The CDR3 region has the DNA TGTGCCAGCTCACCGATACAATTGAACACTGAAGCTTTCTTT. This chain uses TRBV18 with TRBJ1-1; D is ambiguous. Germline V gene data show CDR1 as KGHSH and CDR2 as LQKENI. This CDR3 comprises 14 residues. Trimming left V 3 bases short and J 0 bases short, with 8 bases between.

This clone was observed a single time. The chain has TRBV15 and TRBJ1-4; TRBD1 might be the D (6 bases). Trimming removed 6 bases at V and 2 bases at J, with 10 bases between. The CDR3 covers 14 residues. CDR1 LNHNV and CDR2 YYDKDF come from the germline V gene (reference sequence). The CDR3 DNA sequence: TGTGCCACCAGTAGGGGGTCGACTAATGAAAAACTGTTTTTT. This gives the protein CATSRGSTNEKLFF.

This clone occurred a few times. This chain connects TRBV3-1 (or the pseudogene TRBV3-2) to TRBJ2-1; 8 bases map to TRBD1. Germline CDR1 LGHDT, CDR2 YNNKEL (reference sequence). The CDR3 is 15 residues long. J lost 6 bases, V lost 1 base, and 5 bases had no gene match. CDR3: CASSQGQGNTNEQFF. In DNA, the CDR3 is TGTGCCAGCAGCCAAGGACAGGGGAATACCAATGAGCAGTTCTTC.

This clone was detected once. In DNA form, the CDR3 reads TGTGCCAGCAGCCCCTTTAGCGGGGGGGCGCACAATGAGCAGTTCTTC. Its translation is CASSPFSGGAHNEQFF. The chain joins TRBV28 to TRBJ2-1; TRBD2 matches at 11 bases. Trimming took 6 bases from V and 5 from J; bases not matched to a gene: 9. The germline V gene encodes CDR1 MDHEN and CDR2 SYDVKM. The length of the CDR3 is 16 residues.

V and J are TRBV12-5 and TRBJ2-3; 12 bases line up with TRBD2. V was clipped by 0 bases and J by 1 base; unmatched bases: 14. Germline V gives CDR1 LGHNT, CDR2 FRNRAP. There are 21 residues in the CDR3. As DNA, the CDR3 is TGTGCTAGTGGTTTGGTACTCGTTACTAGCGGGGGGCTCAATCGCACAGATACGCAGTATTTT. This gives the protein CASGLVLVTSGGLNRTDTQYF. The variable domain in full, completed from reference TRBV12-5 and TRBJ2-3, reads DARVTQTPRHKVTEMGQEVTMRCQPILGHNTVFWYRQTMMQGLELLAYFRNRAPLDDSGMPKDRFSAEMPDATLATLKIQPSEPRDSAVYFCASGLVLVTSGGLNRTDTQYFGPGTRLTVL.

The rearrangement joins TRBV9 to TRBJ2-2; D is unclear. The germline gives CDR1 SGDLS, CDR2 YYNGEE. This CDR3 spans 14 amino acids. V lost 3 bases and J lost 6, with 12 bases in between. For the CDR3, the DNA is TGTGCCAGCAGCGCCCGGTCAGGCCCCGGGGAGCTGTTTTTT. Translating it yields CASSARSGPGELFF.

The V gene is TRBV6-6, the J gene TRBJ1-3; no reliable D call. The ends were cut back, 6 bases at V and 4 bases at J, with 13 bases in the middle. In germline, CDR1 is MNHNY, CDR2 SVGAGI (reference sequence). The CDR3 sequence is 14 residues long. CDR3 protein: CASSHGSAGNTIYF. In nucleotides, the CDR3 is TGTGCCAGCAGCCACGGGTCGGCCGGAAACACCATATATTTT.

The chain joins TRBV9 to TRBJ1-2; TRBD1 agrees at 8 bases. The CDR3 is 16 residues long. V dropped 3 bases and J dropped 8; count of bases not matched to a gene: 15. CDR1 SGDLS and CDR2 YYNGEE come from the germline V gene. CDR3 loop: CASSARQGSSSMGYTF. In nucleotides, the CDR3 is TGTGCCAGCAGCGCGCGACAGGGGTCCTCCTCTATGGGCTACACCTTC.

This chain connects TRBV4-1 to TRBJ2-2; 8 bases are a match to TRBD2. V shed 1 base and J 6 bases; nucleotides not matched to a gene: 4. Germline loops: CDR1 MGHRA, CDR2 YSYEKL. This CDR3 has 15 amino acids. The CDR3 DNA is TGCGCCAGCAGCCAAGTTCCGGGGGGGCCCGGGGAGCTGTTTTTT. Its protein is CASSQVPGGPGELFF.

This clone appeared once. This sequence joins TRBV4-2 and TRBJ2-7; D remains ambiguous. The V gene's germline CDR1 is LGHNA and CDR2 YNFKEQ. Trimming stripped 0 bases from V and 3 bases from J, with 9 bases between. This CDR3 region has 14 residues. The CDR3 spells CASSQEVVGYEQYV. CDR3 sequence (DNA): TGTGCCAGCAGCCAAGAGGTTGTCGGCTACGAGCAGTACGTC.

The rearrangement links TRBV4-1 to TRBJ1-1; 9 bases are shared with TRBD1. Germline CDR1 MGHRA, CDR2 YSYEKL. This CDR3 spans 17 amino acids. Losses at the gene ends were 0 bases for V and 5 bases for J; bases not matched to a gene: 10. CDR3 DNA: TGCGCCAGCAGCCAAGATAGGGACAGGGCCCCAGGGACTGAAGCTTTCTTT. It is translated as CASSQDRDRAPGTEAFF.

J is TRBJ2-2 and V is TRBV18; D gene ambiguous. The V end lost 3 bases, the J end lost 5 bases, and 10 bases lay between the germline ends. The length of the CDR3 is 14 residues. From germline, CDR1 is KGHSH and CDR2 LQKENI. The CDR3: CASSPGLSTGELFF. CDR3 coding DNA: TGTGCCAGCTCACCTGGGCTTAGTACCGGGGAGCTGTTTTTT. Filled out from reference TRBV18 and TRBJ2-2, the complete variable domain reads NAGVMQNPRHLVRRRGQEARLRCSPMKGHSHVYWYRQLPEEGLKFMVYLQKENIIDESGMPKERFSAEFPKEGPSILRIQQVVRGDSAAYFCASSPGLSTGELFFGEGSRLTVL.

The chain links TRBV10-1 to TRBJ2-3, with TRBD2 identical over 11 bases. The CDR3 runs to 15 residues. In germline, CDR1 is WNHNN, CDR2 SYGVQD (reference sequence). V was pared by 2 bases and J by 7 bases, with 5 bases of the junction left unmatched. The CDR3 is CASSEASGGFNTQYF. DNA of the CDR3: TGCGCCAGCAGTGAGGCTAGCGGGGGGTTCAATACGCAGTATTTT.

The chain is built from TRBV11-2 and TRBJ1-1, with unresolved D. Germline CDR1 is SGHAT and CDR2 is FQNNGV. The CDR3 spans 13 residues. Trimming left V 2 bases short and J 1 base short, with 5 bases between. Written as DNA, the CDR3 is TGTGCCAGCAGCTTATCAGAGAACACTGAAGCTTTCTTT. This translates into CASSLSENTEAFF.

V gene TRBV19 combines with J gene TRBJ2-6; TRBD1 aligns across 11 bases. V shed 2 bases, J shed 0 bases, and the junction held 3 bases outside the gene matches. The CDR3 contains 18 residues. CDR1 LNHDA and CDR2 SQIVND come from the germline V gene (reference sequence). The CDR3 is CASSILGTGGSGANVLTF. Here the CDR3 DNA reads TGTGCCAGTAGTATATTAGGGACAGGGGGCTCTGGGGCCAACGTCCTGACTTTC.

The chain is built from TRBV5-4 and TRBJ1-1; 9 nucleotides match TRBD1. From germline, CDR1 is SGHNT and CDR2 YYREEE (reference sequence). J gave up 0 bases and V 7 bases, and 7 bases lay outside the gene matches. This CDR3 region has 15 residues. CDR3 sequence reads: CASWGTGRMNTEAFF. DNA for the CDR3: TGTGCCAGCTGGGGGACAGGGAGAATGAACACTGAAGCTTTCTTT. Combining the CDR3 with reference TRBV5-4 and TRBJ1-1 gives the whole variable domain ETGVTQSPTHLIKTRGQQVTLRCSSQSGHNTVSWYQQALGQGPQFIFQYYREEENGRGNFPPRFSGLQFPNYSSELNVNALELDDSALYLCASWGTGRMNTEAFFGQGTRLTVV.

V gene TRBV3-1 (or the pseudogene TRBV3-2) combines with J gene TRBJ1-4, with D perhaps matching TRBD1 (6 bases). Germline lookup yields CDR1 LGHDT and CDR2 YNNKEL (reference sequence). This CDR3 contains 16 residues. V was clipped by 1 base and J by 4 bases, with 13 bases between them. The CDR3 DNA sequence: TGTGCCAGCAGCCAAGTTGGGGGGGCTTTTAATGAAAAACTGTTTTTT. Translation: CASSQVGGAFNEKLFF.

CDR3 sequence: CAWAGQGILSYNEQFF. Written as DNA, the CDR3 is TGTGCCTGGGCGGGACAGGGAATCTTGTCCTACAATGAGCAGTTCTTC. The chain carries TRBV30 and TRBJ2-1, with 9 bases fitting TRBD1. Trimming cost V 5 bases and J 1 base; bases outside gene matches: 9. This CDR3 contains 16 residues. CDR1 and CDR2 from the germline V gene are GTSNPN and SVGIG (reference sequence).

The sample holds one count of this clone. The rearrangement joins TRBV19 to TRBJ1-1, with TRBD1 as a possible D gene (5 bases). The V end was cut by 3 bases, the J end by 11 bases, with 19 bases between. CDR1 and CDR2 from the germline V gene are LNHDA and SQIVND (reference sequence). This CDR3 contains 14 residues. The CDR3 is CASSMSRDLFRAFF. The CDR3 DNA follows: TGTGCCAGTAGTATGTCCCGGGACTTGTTCCGGGCTTTCTTT.

In DNA form, the CDR3 reads TGTGCCAGCAGCTTAGTAGGGGGCAGGACAGATACGCAGTATTTT. Translation: CASSLVGGRTDTQYF. The genes are TRBV7-2 and TRBJ2-3; 7 nucleotides match TRBD1. The CDR3 is 15 residues long. The V and J ends lost 1 base and 3 bases, in that order; junction bases with no gene match: 4. CDR1 and CDR2 from the germline V gene are SGHTA and FQGNSA.

This clone is medium-sized within its sample. The V gene is TRBV6-2 or TRBV6-3, the J gene TRBJ1-5; 9 nucleotides agree with TRBD1. The CDR3 sequence is 12 residues long. The germline V gene encodes CDR1 MNHEY and CDR2 SVGEGT. J lost 15 bases, V lost 5 bases, and 8 bases had no gene match. CDR3 residues: CASSRRDRARHF. For the CDR3, the DNA is TGTGCCAGCAGTCGACGGGACAGGGCGCGGCATTTT.

This chain connects TRBV6-6 to TRBJ1-6, with D possibly matching TRBD1 (5 bases). This CDR3 region has 15 residues. Germline loops: CDR1 MNHNY, CDR2 SVGAGI (reference sequence). The V end lost 2 bases, the J end lost 8 bases, and 13 bases lay between the germline ends. CDR3: CASSYTGQGYSPLHF. The CDR3 DNA is TGTGCCAGCAGTTACACGGGTCAGGGCTATTCACCCCTCCACTTT.